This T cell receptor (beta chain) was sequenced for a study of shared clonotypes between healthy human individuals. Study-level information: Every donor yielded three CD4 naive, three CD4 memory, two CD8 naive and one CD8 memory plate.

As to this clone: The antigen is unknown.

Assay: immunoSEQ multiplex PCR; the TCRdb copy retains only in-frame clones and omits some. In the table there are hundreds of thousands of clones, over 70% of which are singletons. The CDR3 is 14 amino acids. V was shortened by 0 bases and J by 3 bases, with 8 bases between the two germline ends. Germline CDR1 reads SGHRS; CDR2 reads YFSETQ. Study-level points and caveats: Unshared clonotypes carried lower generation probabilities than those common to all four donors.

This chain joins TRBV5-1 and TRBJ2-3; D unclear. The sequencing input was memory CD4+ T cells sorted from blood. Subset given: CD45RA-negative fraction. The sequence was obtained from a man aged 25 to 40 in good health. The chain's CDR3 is CASSLEDLTDTQYF. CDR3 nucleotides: TGCGCCAGCAGCTTGGAGGATTTGACAGATACGCAGTATTTT.